The following is a T cell receptor (beta chain) sequence with its context. Its antigen is not known. The PCR was carried out with 60 Vbeta primers and 13 Jbeta primers. In the source study's methods: Unique TCR beta chains totaled some 78 million in a later count, with around 12 million of them shared. Sequencing was performed with immunoSEQ multiplex PCR; in TCRdb, only in-frame clones are kept and a portion is missing. Clonal size and the V and J genes are those of that table, whereas D and trimming came from the DNA. The sample records 75,000 to 90,000 clones, 60% to 85% being singletons. From germline, CDR1 is MNHNY and CDR2 SVGAGI (reference sequence). V was shortened by 5 bases and J by 7 bases, with 14 bases between the two germline ends. This CDR3 has 13 amino acids. The data are from a study of cytomegalovirus exposure and HLA in healthy donors. The study's findings and limits: An ancestry cluster, one associated with Asian ancestry, reportedly showed fewer N-insertions than the 666-donor mean in a later analysis. The CMV antigen specificity of a few CMV-associated chains was confirmed through in vitro analysis.

V usage is TRBV6-6 and J usage is TRBJ1-2; D may be TRBD1 (5 bases). The source of this sequence is a male donor in good health and CMV-seropositive. The source material was PBMCs. The CDR3 protein is CASSPRAGVGYTF. CDR3 in DNA: TGTGCCAGCAGTCCCAGGGCGGGAGTTGGCTACACCTTC.